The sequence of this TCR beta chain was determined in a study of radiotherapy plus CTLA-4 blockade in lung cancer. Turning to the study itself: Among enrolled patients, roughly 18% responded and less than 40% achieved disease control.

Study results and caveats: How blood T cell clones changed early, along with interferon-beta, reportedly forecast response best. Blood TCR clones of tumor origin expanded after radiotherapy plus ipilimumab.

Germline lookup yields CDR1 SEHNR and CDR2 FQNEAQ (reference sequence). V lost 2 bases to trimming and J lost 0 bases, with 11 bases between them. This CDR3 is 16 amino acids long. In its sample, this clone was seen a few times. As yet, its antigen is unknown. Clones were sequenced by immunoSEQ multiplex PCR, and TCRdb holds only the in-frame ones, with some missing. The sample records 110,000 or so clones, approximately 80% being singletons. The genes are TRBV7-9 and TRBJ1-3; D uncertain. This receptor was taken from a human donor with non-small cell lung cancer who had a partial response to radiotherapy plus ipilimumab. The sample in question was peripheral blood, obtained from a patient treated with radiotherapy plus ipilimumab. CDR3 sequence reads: CASSLQASNSGNTIYF. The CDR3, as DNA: TGTGCCAGCAGCTTACAAGCCTCCAACTCTGGAAACACCATATATTTT.